The text below deals with one TCR beta chain. The source of the sample is a study of blood T cell repertoires in COVID-19. Clones were read by immunoSEQ multiplex PCR, and TCRdb kept only the in-frame ones, dropping some. The table includes some 57,000 clones, 65% to 85% detected once. CDR3 length equals 14 residues. Germline assignment: CDR1 KGHSH and CDR2 LQKENI. V lost 1 base, J lost 3 bases, and 9 bases lay in between. Sequencing used peripheral blood. The rearrangement joins TRBV18 to TRBJ1-1, with D unclear. This receptor was taken from a man older than 75 with COVID-19, enrolled during active disease. DNA for the CDR3: TGTGCCAGCTCACCACGAGCGACCGACACTGAAGCTTTCTTT. Amino acid sequence: CASSPRATDTEAFF.